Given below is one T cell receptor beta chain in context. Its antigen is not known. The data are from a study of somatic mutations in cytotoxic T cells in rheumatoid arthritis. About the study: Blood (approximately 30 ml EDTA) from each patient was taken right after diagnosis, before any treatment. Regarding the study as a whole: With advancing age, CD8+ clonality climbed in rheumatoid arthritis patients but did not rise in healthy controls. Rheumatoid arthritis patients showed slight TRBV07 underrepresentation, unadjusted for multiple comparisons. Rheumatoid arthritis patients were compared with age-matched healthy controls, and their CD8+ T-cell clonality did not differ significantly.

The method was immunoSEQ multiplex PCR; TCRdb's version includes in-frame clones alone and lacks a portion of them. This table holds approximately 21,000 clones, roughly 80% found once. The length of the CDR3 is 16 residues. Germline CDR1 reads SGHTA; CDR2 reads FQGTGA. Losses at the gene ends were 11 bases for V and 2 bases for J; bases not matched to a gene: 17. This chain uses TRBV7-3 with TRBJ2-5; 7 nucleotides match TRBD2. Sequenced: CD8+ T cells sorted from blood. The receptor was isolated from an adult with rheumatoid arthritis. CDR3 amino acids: CASSRTGAGVQETQYF. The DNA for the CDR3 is TGTGCCTCGTCACGCACGGGCGCGGGGGTGCAAGAGACCCAGTACTTC.